The 8 T cell receptor beta chains listed next were all sequenced from one sample in a study of CD8 T cells in ankylosing spondylitis. Each CDR3 protein is one row after TCRdb ran MiXCR on the 5' RACE reads. This table has about 220,000 distinct CDR3 sequences, about a quarter appearing once. Material: blood, either unsorted or a sorted T cell fraction (not recorded which). The receptors derive from a male donor with ankylosing spondylitis or in good health (not recorded which).

Regarding this clonotype: A much larger clone sits a single nucleotide away, making a read error possible. This chain joins TRBV3-1 and TRBJ2-2, with TRBD2 matching over 10 bases. From germline, CDR1 is LGHDT and CDR2 YNNKEL (reference sequence). The CDR3 is 17 residues long. CDR3 DNA: TGTGCCAGCAGCAAAAGGAGCGGGAGGGTCGGCACCGGGGAGCAGTTTTTT. Protein sequence: CASSKRSGRVGTGEQFF.

This clonotype was detected only once. The chain employs TRBV12-3 or TRBV12-4 and TRBJ1-1, with 7 bases that match TRBD1. The CDR3 spans 14 residues. The junction had 8 bases not matched to a gene; V was cut back by 6 bases and J by 4 bases. DNA of the CDR3: TGTGCCAGCAGGACCAGGGGGGTGATCACTGAAGCTTTCTTT. It translates to CASRTRGVITEAFF.

The genes are TRBV6-1 and TRBJ2-7; TRBD1 matches 7 bases. CDR1 MNHNS and CDR2 SASEGT come from the germline V gene. Unmatched junction bases numbered 6, after V lost 7 bases and J lost 0 bases. The CDR3 runs 14 residues. The CDR3 region has the DNA TGTGCCAGCACCAGGACAGGAGGCTCCTACGAGCAGTACTTC. Translation: CASTRTGGSYEQYF.

CDR3 nucleotides: TGTGCCAGCAGCCTAGGACAGGGGGATGTTGGAAACACCATATATTTT. This translates into CASSLGQGDVGNTIYF. This chain links TRBV6-1 with TRBJ1-3; 10 bases line up with TRBD1. Unmatched junction bases numbered 8, after V lost 6 bases and J lost 3 bases. There are 16 residues in the CDR3. CDR1 is MNHNS, CDR2 SASEGT, per germline.

This clonotype was recorded once. The V call is TRBV6-2 or TRBV6-3, the J call TRBJ2-7; 14 bases fit TRBD2. V lost 6 bases and J lost 4; bases outside the gene matches: 5. This CDR3 region has 15 residues. Germline-derived CDR1 and CDR2 are MNHEY and SVGEGT. This CDR3 is CASSSGTSGSYEQYF. Written as DNA, the CDR3 is TGTGCCAGCAGCTCCGGGACTAGCGGGAGTTACGAGCAGTACTTC.

This clonotype has a count of ten or more. This chain uses TRBV20-1 with TRBJ2-4, with D possibly TRBD1 on 6 matching bases. This CDR3 spans 12 amino acids. Looked up from germline, CDR1 is DFQATT and CDR2 is SNEGSKA (reference sequence). Trimming took 3 bases from V and 8 from J, leaving 11 bases between them. The CDR3 nucleotides read TGCAGTGCTAGCCTAGAGGGGGACATTCAGTACTTC. It is translated as CSASLEGDIQYF.

This clonotype was observed a single time. V is TRBV29-1 and J is TRBJ2-3, with TRBD1 matching over 7 bases. Germline V CDR1 and CDR2: SQVTM, ANQGSEA. The CDR3 has 15 amino acids. V was clipped by 2 bases and J by 6 bases; unmatched bases: 11. CDR3 in DNA: TGCAGCGTTGAACGTGGGACAGTGTCCCCGGATACGCAGTATTTT. Amino acid sequence: CSVERGTVSPDTQYF.

This clonotype showed up many times. The chain uses TRBV9 and TRBJ2-7; the match to TRBD2 covers 7 bases. The CDR3 covers 15 residues. V was pared by 0 bases and J by 7 bases, with 10 bases of the junction left unmatched. The V gene's germline CDR1 is SGDLS and CDR2 YYNGEE. In DNA form, the CDR3 reads TGTGCCAGCAGCGTAGAATGGGGGGGATCCCAGGAGCAGTACTTC. Translating gives CASSVEWGGSQEQYF.